This T cell receptor (beta chain) was identified during a study of T cell responses to AZD1222 COVID-19 vaccine (dated by TCRdb to 2020 to 2023). Notes on the research overall: TCR sequencing covered fewer than 250 trial participants: 200 to 220 given two doses of AZD1222 and some 25 given two doses of MenACWY control vaccine. Trial participants were enrolled by age into subgroups of 18-55, 56-69 and 70-plus years, and roughly 160, 29 and 62 TCR-sequenced participants, respectively, were included in these subgroups. The research as a whole found: The vaccine-associated CD4 TCRs covered the entire spike protein, and the dominant responses fell in regions 160-218 and 743-854. Conclusions about previously exposed vaccinees were limited because only 6 or 7 AZD1222 recipients were SARS-CoV-2 seropositive at baseline. Reportedly, close to half of the unique spike-specific TCRs recognized epitopes lying outside the regions that are mutated in the B.1.351 and B.1.1.7 variants. Spike-specific TCR breadth and depth rose significantly after two AZD1222 doses compared with day 0 and with MenACWY recipients. No day 14 peak-response samples were available, so repertoires were characterized only after the peak T cell response. In the small 56-69-year group, the increase in depth fell short of significance, most likely because of low power. Participants were mostly white British and included more females than males, and it was suggested by the authors that clonal diversity may have been underestimated.

Details on this clone: The specificity of this receptor is unknown. Nothing much larger sits one base from this clone, and base qualities are not available.

From the cysteine through the phenylalanine, the CDR3 covers 15 amino acids. Only the CDR3 region is kept as DNA, spanning 45 bases read in frame from base 1. The junction shows trimming of 1 base on V and 4 bases on J, and the gene matches do not reach 5 bases of it. CDR1 and CDR2, per the germline V gene, are SGDLS and YYNGEE. The CDR3 regions of human TCRbeta chains were analyzed by immunosequencing. In the authors' own workflow: TCRs in the repertoires were compared against a reference library of SARS-CoV-2-specific TCRs that had been generated with the MIRA antigen-specificity platform. Breadth meant the fraction of unique TCRs that were SARS-CoV-2-associated, whereas depth meant the fraction of total T cells that were SARS-CoV-2-associated. Using the MIRA data, each spike-specific TCR was assigned both to the spike region to which the TCR was reactive and to a CD4 or CD8 class. Log10-transformed breadth and depth values were compared by one-way ANOVA with Sidak's multiple comparisons tests. TCRdb obtained this table from immuneACCESS and retained in-frame rearrangements with V and J assigned. These tables miss some clones; where compared with another copy, unresolved V genes account for less than half of the shortfall, and the remainder is unexplained. The V and J calls and clone size are taken from that table; D and trimming were inferred from the DNA. This sample has under 150,000 clones in its table, and around 86% of those were observed once. The ten largest clones capture approximately 4% of the sample.

Explained via the paper, the time point label denotes: baseline before first vaccination. Reading the label with the study, this specimen's treatment or condition is: meningococcal conjugate vaccine given as trial control. Vaccinee samples came from UK trials COV001 and COV002, including a single-blind randomized controlled phase 2/3 trial of AZD1222 (ChAdOx1 nCoV-19) in healthy adults. For TCRbeta chain sequencing, PBMC samples were collected from trial participants at day 0 and at day 28 after the second dose. Here the sequenced sample was peripheral blood, taken on day 0 of MenACWY control vaccination. The sequence was obtained from an adult in good health. The sequence is built from TRBV9 and TRBJ2-1; the junction holds 7 bases that match TRBD2. This receptor carries the CDR3 CASSVTLAAYNEQFF. The nucleotide sequence reads as follows: TGTGCCAGCAGCGTAACCCTAGCGGCGTACAATGAGCAGTTCTTC.